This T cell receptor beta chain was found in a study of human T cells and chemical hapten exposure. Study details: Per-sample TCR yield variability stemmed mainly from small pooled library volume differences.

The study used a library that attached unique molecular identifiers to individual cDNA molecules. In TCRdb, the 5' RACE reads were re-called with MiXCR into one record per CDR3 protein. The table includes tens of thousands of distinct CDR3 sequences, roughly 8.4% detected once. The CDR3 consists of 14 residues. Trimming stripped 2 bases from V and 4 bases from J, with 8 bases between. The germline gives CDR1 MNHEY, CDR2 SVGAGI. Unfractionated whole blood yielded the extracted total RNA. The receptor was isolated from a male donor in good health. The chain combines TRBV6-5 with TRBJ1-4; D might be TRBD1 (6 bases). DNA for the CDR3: TGTGCCAGCAGTTACGGGGGCTTTAATGAAAAACTGTTTTTT. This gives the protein CASSYGGFNEKLFF.